The sequence of this T cell receptor beta chain was determined in a study of T cell responses to AZD1222 COVID-19 vaccine. Study overall: Pooled in the analysis were second doses at about 4 or about 12 weeks.

The method was immunoSEQ multiplex PCR; TCRdb's version includes in-frame clones alone and lacks a portion of them. Of 95,000 to 150,000 clones listed, about 89% are singletons. CDR3 length: 15 amino acids. Trimming stripped 1 base from V and 1 base from J, with 11 bases between. This clonotype was sampled from an adult in good health. Sequences were derived from peripheral blood, sampled on day 0 of AZD1222 vaccination. The genes are TRBV5-3 and TRBJ1-1; D unresolved. TRBV5-3 is an ORF, and what it does is uncertain. The CDR3 nucleotides are TGTGCCAGAAGCTTGTGCGGGGTGCGGAACACTGAAGCTTTCTTT. Translating gives CARSLCGVRNTEAFF.